The present entry profiles one T cell receptor (beta chain) with its context. The specificity of this receptor is unknown. A much larger clone is a single base away; this may be a read error. The CDR3 ends on some other residue instead of the conserved phenylalanine or tryptophan, so this is likely a read error. The data are from a study of CD8 T cells in ankylosing spondylitis listed by TCRdb under 2017. About the study as a whole: T cell receptor beta repertoires were profiled in healthy donors and ankylosing spondylitis patients so that disease-linked TCR variants could be found. The whole study cohort included 108 healthy donors and 20 to 30 ankylosing spondylitis patients. Samples of peripheral blood were taken, and for ankylosing spondylitis patients, synovial fluid was collected as well.

Reading the germline V gene gives CDR1 SGHDT and CDR2 YYEEEE. The junction shows trimming of 5 bases on V and 2 bases on J, plus 11 bases between the germline ends. Ends included, the CDR3 has 13 residues. This entry keeps only the CDR3 DNA: 39 bases, framed from base 1. Sequencing was carried out with an Illumina HiSeq 2500. TCR beta libraries were prepared by quantitative 5'-RACE with molecular barcodes. In the paper's pipeline: A new computational method, built on a probabilistic model of VDJ rearrangement, was used to identify disease-linked TCR variants. TCRdb reran the public reads through fastp at Q25 and MiXCR, keeping productive beta chains. Duplicate CDR3 protein sequences are folded into a single record with the most common DNA and genes. The V and J calls and clone size are TCRdb's, not the authors'. The sample has 150,000 to 200,000 distinct CDR3 sequences on record, around 10% of them singletons. The ten largest clones represent roughly 29% of the sample.

The paper's findings and limits, for the study overall: The disease-linked clones showed a CD8+ phenotype and occurred at relatively low frequencies in peripheral blood. Some TCR beta motif variants had previously been reported in synovial fluid and blood of reactive arthritis patients, which suggested common disease-initiation mechanisms. According to the report, matched synovial fluid samples from ankylosing spondylitis patients were significantly enriched for the disease-linked clones. Blood from ankylosing spondylitis patients appeared to be characterized by a TCR beta motif composed of 7 to 9 highly homologous amino acid variants.

This chain joins TRBV5-6 to TRBJ2-7, and possibly TRBD2, on 5 matching bases. This clonotype originated in a male donor with ankylosing spondylitis or in good health (not recorded which). The sample comprised blood, either unsorted or a sorted T cell fraction (not recorded which). The DNA is as follows: TGTGCCAGCAGTACGGGGAGAACCTACGAGCAGTACTAC. It encodes CASSTGRTYEQYY.